The sequence of this T cell receptor beta chain was determined in a study of T cell repertoires in cytomegalovirus infection. Study background: Indications came from public TCR beta signatures; they pointed to CMV infection and to a matching HLA type.

A few counts support this clonotype. TCRdb independently ran MiXCR on the reads; one entry per CDR3 protein. The sample holds 150,000 to 200,000 distinct CDR3 sequences; around 14% are singletons and the top ten take 27%. The J segment lost 2 bases and the V segment lost 2 bases, leaving 5 bases of the junction unmatched. CDR3 length equals 18 residues. Looked up from germline, CDR1 is KGHDR and CDR2 is SFDVKD. Sequencing was carried out using PBMCs. The source is a human donor in good health (CMV status not recorded). Some clones in this sample may be carry-over from other donors' samples. V is TRBV24-1 and J is TRBJ2-1, with 13 nucleotides matching TRBD2. CDR3 residues: CATSDSTLAGGPYNEQFF. The CDR3 region has the DNA TGTGCCACCAGTGATTCGACACTAGCGGGAGGGCCCTACAATGAGCAGTTCTTC.